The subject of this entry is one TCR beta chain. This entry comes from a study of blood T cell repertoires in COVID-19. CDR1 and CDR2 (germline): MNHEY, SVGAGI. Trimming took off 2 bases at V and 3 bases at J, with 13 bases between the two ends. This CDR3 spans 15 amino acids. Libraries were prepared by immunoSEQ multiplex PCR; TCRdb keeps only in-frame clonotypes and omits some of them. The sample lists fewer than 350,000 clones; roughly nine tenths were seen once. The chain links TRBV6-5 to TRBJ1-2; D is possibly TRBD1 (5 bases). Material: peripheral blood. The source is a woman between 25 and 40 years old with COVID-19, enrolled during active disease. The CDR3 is CASSYSQAGDYGYTF. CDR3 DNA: TGTGCCAGCAGTTACAGTCAGGCGGGGGACTATGGCTACACCTTC.